This T cell receptor beta chain was documented in a study of a mutant IDH1 vaccine in newly diagnosed glioma. About the research overall: Treated patients showed a male proportion of around 62%, a female proportion of around 38%, and a mean age of about 44 years.

In germline, CDR1 is MGHRA, CDR2 YSYEKL. The germline V and J ends were trimmed by 5 bases and 10 bases, with 11 bases remaining between them. This CDR3 spans 12 amino acids. A few counts support this clone. As yet, its antigen is unknown. As to time point: week 23, last vaccination. Topical imiquimod accompanied each vaccine dose, which consisted of 300 ug of mutant IDH1 20-mer peptide. Profiled with immunoSEQ multiplex PCR; TCRdb holds only in-frame clones, not every one. The sample gives roughly 60,000 clones, roughly 81% of which show up once; about 4% is in the top ten. The origin of this receptor is a man younger than 45 with glioma. Sample: PBMCs, taken from a glioma patient whose treatment included an IDH1 peptide vaccine. The genes are TRBV4-1 and TRBJ2-2; weak D call: TRBD1 (5 bases). CDR3 in DNA: TGCGCCAGCAGCGATGACAGTGAGGAGCTGTTTTTT. Residues: CASSDDSEELFF.